This T cell receptor beta chain emerged from a study of blood T cell repertoires in COVID-19. Study overall: COVID-19 samples from acute and convalescent phases originated in the United States, Italy and Spain. T cells, B-cell-depleted T cells, or PBMCs supplied cDNA or gDNA.

In germline, CDR1 is SEHNR, CDR2 FQNEAQ (reference sequence). J gave up 4 bases and V 5 bases, and 11 bases lay outside the gene matches. CDR3 length: 17 amino acids. Authors' data handling: From reference gene primer amplification, estimates of nucleated cell counts were derived. The table came from immunoSEQ multiplex PCR; TCRdb's copy has only in-frame clones and leaves some out. D and trimming were read from the DNA, whereas the V and J calls and clone size are those reported in that table. Of about 260,000 clones in the sample, about 91% were seen once. Seattle cases were enrolled at active infection and followed longitudinally. This clone appeared once.

The TCR originated in a person aged 18 to 35 with COVID-19, enrolled during active disease. Material: peripheral blood. The genes are TRBV7-9 and TRBJ2-2, with TRBD2 identical over 9 bases. CDR3 DNA: TGTGCCAGCAGCCCTTCTAGCGGGGCTCCAGGCACCGGGGAGCTGTTTTTT. This encodes CASSPSSGAPGTGELFF.